Below are 20 T cell receptor beta chains sequenced from a single sample in a study of shared T cell receptors in the human thymus. TCRdb's table, derived via immunoSEQ multiplex PCR, lists solely in-frame clones and lacks some. The sample includes about 730,000 clones, 80% to 90% of them seen just once. The same sample was also used in a study of human thymus T cells.

Sequenced sample: thymocytes. Source of these receptors: a girl under three years old with a congenital heart defect.

The chain employs TRBV29-1 and TRBJ2-4; 10 nucleotides match TRBD1. Germline CDR1 is SQVTM and CDR2 is ANQGSEA. CDR3 length: 16 amino acids. Losses at the gene ends were 5 bases for V and 2 bases for J; bases not matched to a gene: 9. CDR3: CSVSETGGRSKNIQYF. In DNA form, the CDR3 reads TGCAGCGTTAGCGAGACAGGGGGCAGGTCCAAAAACATTCAGTACTTC.

The chain couples TRBV5-1 to TRBJ2-2; 10 bases fit TRBD2. After removal of 0 bases from V and 1 base from J, the junction contained 3 bases not matched to a gene. The CDR3 consists of 17 residues. Looked up from germline, CDR1 is SGHRS and CDR2 is YFSETQ. CDR3 bases: TGCGCCAGCAGCTTGGGTCTAGCGGGGGAGAACACCGGGGAGCTGTTTTTT. Translated, it gives CASSLGLAGENTGELFF.

In this sample, this clone turned up once. The V call is TRBV4-1, the J call TRBJ2-7, with D uncertain. The CDR3 sequence is 15 residues long. CDR1 is MGHRA, CDR2 YSYEKL, per germline. The V end lost 4 bases, the J end lost 0 bases, and 13 bases lay between the germline ends. The CDR3 loop is CASSPVGPSSYEQYF. CDR3 in DNA: TGCGCCAGCAGCCCCGTTGGCCCCTCCTCCTACGAGCAGTACTTC.

V usage is TRBV19 and J usage is TRBJ1-2, with D perhaps matching TRBD1 (5 bases). V was pared by 5 bases and J by 7 bases, with 20 bases between. The germline CDR1 and CDR2 sequences are LNHDA and SQIVND (reference sequence). This CDR3 is built from 15 residues. The CDR3 is CASSSKDIELCGYTF. CDR3 DNA: TGTGCCAGTAGTTCCAAGGACATAGAGCTCTGTGGCTACACCTTC.

This clone occurred once. This chain connects TRBV9 to TRBJ1-1; D may be TRBD1 (6 bases). Germline lookup yields CDR1 SGDLS and CDR2 YYNGEE. Between the trimmed V and J ends, which lost 4 bases and 5 bases, there was a span of 21 bases. The CDR3 totals 16 residues. CDR3 protein: CASSPPPRRGGTEAFF. For the CDR3, the DNA is TGTGCCAGCAGCCCGCCCCCCCGCAGGGGAGGGACTGAAGCTTTCTTT.

This sequence joins TRBV11-2 and TRBJ2-2; TRBD2 agrees at 7 bases. The CDR3 totals 13 residues. Trimming removed 5 bases from V and 7 bases from J; junction bases left unmatched: 4. The germline V gene encodes CDR1 SGHAT and CDR2 FQNNGV. This CDR3 reads CASSPAGFGELFF. The DNA for the CDR3 is TGTGCCAGCAGCCCAGCGGGGTTCGGGGAGCTGTTTTTT.

V and J are TRBV6-1 and TRBJ1-1, with a weak D call TRBD1 (5 bases). This CDR3 comprises 13 residues. Per germline, CDR1 MNHNS and CDR2 SASEGT. V gave up 4 bases and J gave up 3 bases, with 9 bases separating them. CDR3 bases: TGTGCCAGCAGTGGGGTAGGGGACACTGAAGCTTTCTTT. Its translation is CASSGVGDTEAFF.

The V and J genes are TRBV5-5 and TRBJ2-7, with D possibly matching TRBD2 (5 bases). This CDR3 is 12 amino acids long. Per germline, CDR1 SGHKS and CDR2 YYEKEE (reference sequence). Trimming left V 3 bases short and J 5 bases short, with 9 bases between. This CDR3 is CASSCVGDEQYF. Here the CDR3 DNA reads TGTGCCAGCAGCTGTGTGGGAGACGAGCAGTACTTC.

The chain links TRBV4-1 to TRBJ2-5; D is possibly TRBD1 (6 bases). Looked up from germline, CDR1 is MGHRA and CDR2 is YSYEKL. The CDR3 spans 18 residues. V was pared by 1 base and J by 0 bases, with 18 bases between. CDR3 coding DNA: TGCGCCAGCAGCCAAGTAGGTGACGGTAGGGGGAACCAAGAGACCCAGTACTTC. It specifies CASSQVGDGRGNQETQYF.

The chain recombines TRBV11-1 with TRBJ2-3; 8 bases line up with TRBD2. Trimming cost V 8 bases and J 6 bases; bases outside gene matches: 16. The CDR3 has 16 amino acids. Germline assignment: CDR1 SGHAT and CDR2 FQDESV (reference sequence). This chain's CDR3 is CASSGPKRGKGDTQYF. CDR3 coding DNA: TGTGCCAGCTCGGGTCCTAAGCGGGGGAAGGGGGATACGCAGTATTTT.

The chain is built from TRBV5-1 and TRBJ1-5; 9 nucleotides agree with TRBD1. The junction had 7 bases not matched to a gene; V was cut back by 5 bases and J by 4 bases. The CDR3 has 15 amino acids. Per the germline V gene, CDR1 is SGHRS and CDR2 is YFSETQ. The DNA for the CDR3 is TGCGCCAGCAGACCCGGGACAGGGCTAAATCAGCCCCAGCATTTT. Its translation is CASRPGTGLNQPQHF.

V and J are TRBV5-1 and TRBJ2-1; the match to TRBD2 covers 10 bases. Trimming at V came to 6 bases and at J to 0 bases, leaving 12 bases not matched to a gene. The CDR3 loop spans 18 amino acids. Germline-derived CDR1 and CDR2 are SGHRS and YFSETQ. In DNA, the CDR3 is TGCGCCAGCACCGTAGCGGGGGGATATATTAGCTCCTACAATGAGCAGTTCTTC. Its protein is CASTVAGGYISSYNEQFF.

The chain recombines TRBV6-1 with TRBJ1-4; D is unresolved. CDR1 is MNHNS, CDR2 SASEGT, per germline. The CDR3 is 14 amino acids. Trimming pared 3 bases from V and 6 bases from J, leaving 11 bases between. CDR3 in amino acids: CASSDAGPYEKLFF. In DNA form, the CDR3 reads TGTGCCAGCAGTGATGCAGGTCCTTATGAAAAACTGTTTTTT.

V usage is TRBV7-9 and J usage is TRBJ1-4; TRBD1 might be the D (6 bases). V lost 3 bases and J 5 bases, leaving 13 bases between the germline ends. This CDR3 contains 15 residues. Looked up from germline, CDR1 is SEHNR and CDR2 is FQNEAQ (reference sequence). The CDR3 DNA follows: TGTGCCAGCAGCTTCCTGGACAGTGGGAATGAAAAACTGTTTTTT. This translates into CASSFLDSGNEKLFF.

The chain employs TRBV6-4 and TRBJ1-2; 7 nucleotides align to TRBD1. Germline V gives CDR1 MRHNA, CDR2 SNTAGT. The CDR3 runs to 17 residues. With V trimmed by 3 bases and J by 3 bases, 13 bases remained unmatched. This chain's CDR3 is CASSEQVAGQSHYGYTF. As DNA, the CDR3 is TGTGCCAGCAGTGAACAAGTCGCGGGACAGTCACACTATGGCTACACCTTC.

The genes are TRBV28 and TRBJ2-7; TRBD1 aligns across 8 bases. Trimming at V came to 1 base and at J to 1 base, leaving 3 bases not matched to a gene. Germline V CDR1 and CDR2: MDHEN, SYDVKM. The CDR3 covers 15 residues. The CDR3 DNA reads TGTGCCAGCAGTTTATCACAGGGGGTTTCCTACGAGCAGTACTTC. It yields the protein CASSLSQGVSYEQYF.

The chain carries TRBV5-1 and TRBJ2-6, with D possibly TRBD1 on 5 matching bases. The V gene lost 3 bases and the J gene lost 2 bases, with 12 bases spanning the gap. Germline CDR1 reads SGHRS; CDR2 reads YFSETQ. The CDR3 consists of 16 residues. Here the CDR3 reads CASSSAGLAGANVLTF. The CDR3 nucleotides read TGCGCCAGCAGCTCAGCAGGGCTGGCTGGGGCCAACGTCCTGACTTTC.

The chain has TRBV27 and TRBJ1-6; perhaps TRBD1 as D (6 bases). V was cut by 8 bases and J by 4 bases, with 18 bases left in between. The CDR3 runs 16 residues. In germline, CDR1 is MNHEY, CDR2 SMNVEV (reference sequence). The DNA of the CDR3 is TGTGCCAGCCGGGCCCGGGACATAGTGTATAATTCACCCCTCCACTTT. This translates into CASRARDIVYNSPLHF.

The CDR3 DNA is TGTGCCAGCAGCTTAGGCCCCCGGGAGGGGGGCTACGAGCAGTACTTC. Translated, it gives CASSLGPREGGYEQYF. This chain links TRBV7-9 with TRBJ2-7; 8 bases are a match to TRBD2. Germline V CDR1 and CDR2: SEHNR, FQNEAQ (reference sequence). The V segment lost 1 base and the J segment 3 bases; nucleotides outside the gene matches: 8. The CDR3 spans 16 residues.

V is TRBV19 and J is TRBJ1-1; D not certain. With 3 bases removed from V and 3 bases from J, the gap between germline ends came to 8 bases. The CDR3 contains 13 residues. Germline V gene lookup returns CDR1 LNHDA and CDR2 SQIVND (reference sequence). The CDR3 loop is CASSIFTDTEAFF. The CDR3 DNA sequence: TGTGCCAGTAGTATCTTTACGGACACTGAAGCTTTCTTT.